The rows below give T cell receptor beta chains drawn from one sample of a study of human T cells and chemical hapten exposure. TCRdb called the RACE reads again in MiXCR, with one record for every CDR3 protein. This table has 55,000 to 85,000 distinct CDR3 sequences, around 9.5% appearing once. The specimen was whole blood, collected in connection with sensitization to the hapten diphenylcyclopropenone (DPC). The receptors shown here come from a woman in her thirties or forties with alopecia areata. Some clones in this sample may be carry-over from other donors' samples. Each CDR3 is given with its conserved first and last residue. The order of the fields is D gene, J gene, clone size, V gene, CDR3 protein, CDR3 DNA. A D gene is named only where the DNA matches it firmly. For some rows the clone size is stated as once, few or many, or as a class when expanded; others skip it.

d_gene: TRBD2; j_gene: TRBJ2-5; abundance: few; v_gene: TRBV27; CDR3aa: CASSPPFTTSGGETQYF; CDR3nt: TGTGCCAGCAGTCCGCCCTTCACGACTAGCGGGGGAGAGACCCAGTACTTC
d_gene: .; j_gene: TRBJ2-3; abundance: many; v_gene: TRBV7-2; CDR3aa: CASSLGLRGPSTDTQYF; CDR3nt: TGTGCCAGCAGCTTAGGTTTGCGGGGCCCGAGCACAGATACGCAGTATTTT
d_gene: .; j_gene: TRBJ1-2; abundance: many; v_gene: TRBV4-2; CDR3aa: CASSQEPSAQGINYGYTF; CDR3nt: TGTGCCAGCAGCCAAGAACCATCTGCGCAGGGGATTAACTATGGCTACACCTTC
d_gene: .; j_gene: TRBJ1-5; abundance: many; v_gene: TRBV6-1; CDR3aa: CASMAAHSNQPQHF; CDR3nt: TGTGCCAGCATGGCAGCGCATAGCAATCAGCCCCAGCATTTT
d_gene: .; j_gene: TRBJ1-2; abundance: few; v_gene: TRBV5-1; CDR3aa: CASSFGGIEDYGYTF; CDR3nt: TGCGCCAGCAGCTTCGGAGGTATCGAGGACTATGGCTACACCTTC
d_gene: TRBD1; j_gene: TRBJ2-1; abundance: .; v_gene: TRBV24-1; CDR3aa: CATSDAGTGSYNEQFF; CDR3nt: TGTGCCACCAGTGATGCCGGGACAGGGTCCTACAATGAGCAGTTCTTC
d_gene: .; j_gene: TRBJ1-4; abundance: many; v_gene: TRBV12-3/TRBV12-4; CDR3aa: CASSAIDNEKLFF; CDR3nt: TGTGCCAGCAGCGCGATAGACAATGAAAAACTGTTTTTT
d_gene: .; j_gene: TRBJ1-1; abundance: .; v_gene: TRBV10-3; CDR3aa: CAINSRHGNTEAFF; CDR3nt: TGTGCCATCAACAGCCGTCACGGGAACACTGAAGCTTTCTTT
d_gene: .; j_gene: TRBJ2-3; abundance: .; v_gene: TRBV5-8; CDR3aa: CASSLGSGLRTDTQYF; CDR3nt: TGTGCCAGCAGCTTAGGTTCGGGACTCCGCACAGATACGCAGTATTTT
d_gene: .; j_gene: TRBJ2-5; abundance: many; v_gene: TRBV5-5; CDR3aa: CASSPMYQETQYF; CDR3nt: TGTGCCAGCAGCCCGATGTACCAAGAGACCCAGTACTTC
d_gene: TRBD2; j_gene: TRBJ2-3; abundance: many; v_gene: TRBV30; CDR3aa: CAWSYALAGGPDTQYF; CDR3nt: TGTGCCTGGAGTTACGCACTAGCGGGGGGGCCAGATACGCAGTATTTT
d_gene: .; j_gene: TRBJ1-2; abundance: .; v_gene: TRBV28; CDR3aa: CASSLFQGYTF; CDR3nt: TGTGCCAGCAGCCTTTTTCAGGGCTACACCTTC
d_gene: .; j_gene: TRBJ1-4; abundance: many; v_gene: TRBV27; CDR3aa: CASSPDLATNEKLFF; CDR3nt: TGTGCCAGCAGCCCGGACTTAGCAACTAATGAAAAACTGTTTTTT
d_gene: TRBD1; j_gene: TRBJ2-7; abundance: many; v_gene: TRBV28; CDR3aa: CASSSPTGGYEQYF; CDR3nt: TGTGCCAGCAGTTCCCCGACAGGGGGCTACGAGCAGTACTTC
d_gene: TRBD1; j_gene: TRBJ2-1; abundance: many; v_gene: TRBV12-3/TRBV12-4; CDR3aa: CASSLTGGDEQFF; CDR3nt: TGTGCCAGCAGTCTCACAGGGGGCGATGAGCAGTTCTTC
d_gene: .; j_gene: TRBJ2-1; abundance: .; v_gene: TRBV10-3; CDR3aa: CAITDEQFF; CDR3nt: TGTGCCATCACCGATGAGCAGTTCTTC
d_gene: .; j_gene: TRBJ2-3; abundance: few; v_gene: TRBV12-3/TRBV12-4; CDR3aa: CASSGQLTDTQYF; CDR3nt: TGTGCCAGCAGTGGACAACTCACAGATACGCAGTATTTT
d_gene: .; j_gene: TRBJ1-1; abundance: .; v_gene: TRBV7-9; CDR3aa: CASSLRYRGQLTEAFF; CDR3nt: TGTGCCAGCAGCCTTCGTTACCGGGGTCAGTTAACTGAAGCTTTCTTT
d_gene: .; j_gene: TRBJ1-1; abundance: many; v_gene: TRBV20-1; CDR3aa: CSAANTEAFF; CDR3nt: TGCAGTGCCGCTAACACTGAAGCTTTCTTT
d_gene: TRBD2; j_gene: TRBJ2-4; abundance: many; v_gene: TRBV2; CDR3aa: CASSASAGGTIQYF; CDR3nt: TGTGCCAGCAGTGCTTCCGCGGGGGGGACCATTCAGTACTTC
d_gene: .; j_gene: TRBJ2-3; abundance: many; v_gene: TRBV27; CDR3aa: CASSPYGGTDTQYF; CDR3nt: TGTGCCAGCAGTCCGTATGGGGGCACAGATACGCAGTATTTT
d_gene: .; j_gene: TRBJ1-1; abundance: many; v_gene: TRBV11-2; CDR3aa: CASSPFVGLAFF; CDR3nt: TGTGCCAGCAGCCCCTTCGTAGGTTTGGCTTTCTTT
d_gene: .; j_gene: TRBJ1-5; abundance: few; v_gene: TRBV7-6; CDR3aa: CASSLSLGQPQHF; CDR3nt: TGTGCCAGCAGCTTAAGTTTGGGACAGCCCCAGCATTTT
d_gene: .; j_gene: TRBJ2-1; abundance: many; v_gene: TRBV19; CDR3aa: CASSTSGRVEQFF; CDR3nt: TGTGCCAGTAGCACATCGGGCCGCGTTGAGCAGTTCTTC
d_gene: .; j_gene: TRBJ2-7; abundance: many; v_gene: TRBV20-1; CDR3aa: CSASIALGGTGEQYF; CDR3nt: TGCAGTGCTAGTATCGCCCTAGGGGGGACCGGGGAGCAGTACTTC
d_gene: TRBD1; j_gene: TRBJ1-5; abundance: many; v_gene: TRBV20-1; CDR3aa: CSARDPKDRGRSVTSNQPQHF; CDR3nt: TGCAGTGCTAGAGATCCAAAAGACAGGGGGAGAAGTGTTACAAGCAATCAGCCCCAGCATTTT
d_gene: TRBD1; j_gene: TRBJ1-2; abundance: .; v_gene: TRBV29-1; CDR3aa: CSVEDQGAGGYTF; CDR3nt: TGCAGCGTTGAAGATCAGGGGGCTGGCGGCTACACCTTC
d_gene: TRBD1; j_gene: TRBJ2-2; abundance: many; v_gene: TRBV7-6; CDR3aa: CASSLYSRTGTGELFF; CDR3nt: TGTGCCAGCAGCTTATATTCAAGGACAGGCACCGGGGAGCTGTTTTTT
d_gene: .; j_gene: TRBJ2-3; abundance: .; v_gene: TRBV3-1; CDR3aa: CASSQARMSTQYF; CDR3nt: TGTGCCAGCAGCCAAGCGAGGATGTCTACGCAGTATTTT
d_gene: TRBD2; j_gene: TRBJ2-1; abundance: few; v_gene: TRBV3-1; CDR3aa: CASSQVTLSGGDEQFF; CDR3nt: TGTGCCAGCAGCCAAGTTACCCTATCGGGGGGGGATGAGCAGTTCTTC
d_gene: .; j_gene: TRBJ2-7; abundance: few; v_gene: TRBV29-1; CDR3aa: CSVAPRPHYEQYF; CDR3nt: TGCAGCGTTGCACCTAGACCTCACTACGAGCAGTACTTC
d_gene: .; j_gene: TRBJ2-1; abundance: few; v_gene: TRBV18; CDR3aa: CASSPGYNEQFF; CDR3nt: TGTGCCAGCTCACCAGGGTACAATGAGCAGTTCTTC
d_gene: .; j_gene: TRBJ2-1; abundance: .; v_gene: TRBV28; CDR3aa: CASSAGPGSYNEQFF; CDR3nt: TGTGCCAGCAGCGCTGGCCCTGGGTCCTACAATGAGCAGTTCTTC
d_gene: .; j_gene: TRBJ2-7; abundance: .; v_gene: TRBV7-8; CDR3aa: CASSLGTTPREQYF; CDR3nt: TGTGCCAGCAGCTTAGGGACTACGCCTCGGGAGCAGTACTTC
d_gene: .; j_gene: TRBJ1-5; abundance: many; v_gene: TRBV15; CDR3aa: CATSPPSGANSNQPQHF; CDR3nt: TGTGCCACCAGCCCTCCCTCGGGGGCGAATAGCAATCAGCCCCAGCATTTT
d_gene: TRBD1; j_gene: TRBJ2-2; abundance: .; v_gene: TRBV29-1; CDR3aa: CSVPGQASLGHTGELFF; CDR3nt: TGCAGCGTTCCAGGACAGGCATCCCTTGGGCACACCGGGGAGCTGTTTTTT
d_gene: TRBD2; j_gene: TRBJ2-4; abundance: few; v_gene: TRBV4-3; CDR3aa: CASSQKGGGVAKNIQYF; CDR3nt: TGCGCCAGCAGCCAAAAAGGCGGGGGGGTAGCCAAAAACATTCAGTACTTC
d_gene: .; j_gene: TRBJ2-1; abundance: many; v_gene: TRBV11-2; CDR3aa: CASSPAGFDEQFF; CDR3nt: TGTGCCAGCAGCCCGGCTGGGTTTGACGAGCAGTTCTTC
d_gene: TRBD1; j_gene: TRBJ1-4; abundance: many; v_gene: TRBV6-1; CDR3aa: CASSAGTGGEKLFF; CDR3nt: TGTGCCAGCAGTGCTGGGACAGGGGGCGAAAAACTGTTTTTT
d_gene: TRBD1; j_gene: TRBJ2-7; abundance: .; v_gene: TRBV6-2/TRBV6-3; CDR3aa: CASSYAAGTGGDEQYF; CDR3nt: TGTGCCAGCAGTTACGCCGCCGGGACAGGGGGTGACGAGCAGTACTTC
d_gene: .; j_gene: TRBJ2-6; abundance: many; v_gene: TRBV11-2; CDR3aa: CASSLREAGANVLTF; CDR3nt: TGTGCCAGCAGCCTTAGGGAGGCTGGGGCCAACGTCCTGACTTTC
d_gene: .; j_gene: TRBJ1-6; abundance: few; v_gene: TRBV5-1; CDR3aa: CASSEAGSYNSPLHF; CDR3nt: TGCGCCAGCAGCGAGGCGGGGTCCTATAATTCACCCCTCCACTTT
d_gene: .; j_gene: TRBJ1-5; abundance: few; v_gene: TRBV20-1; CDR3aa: CSASGREASRGQPQHF; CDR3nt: TGCAGTGCTAGCGGGAGAGAGGCGTCCCGAGGGCAGCCCCAGCATTTT
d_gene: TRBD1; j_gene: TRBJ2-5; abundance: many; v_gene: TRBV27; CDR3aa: CASSFNRGETQYF; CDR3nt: TGTGCCAGCAGTTTCAACAGGGGAGAGACCCAGTACTTC
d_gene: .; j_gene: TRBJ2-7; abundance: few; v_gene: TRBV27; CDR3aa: CASSRSAGGYEQYF; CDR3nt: TGTGCCAGCAGTCGGAGTGCGGGCGGCTACGAGCAGTACTTC
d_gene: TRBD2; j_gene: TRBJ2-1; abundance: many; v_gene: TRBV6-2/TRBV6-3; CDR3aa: CASRAGLGYVF; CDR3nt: TGTGCCAGCAGAGCGGGACTAGGCTATGTCTTC
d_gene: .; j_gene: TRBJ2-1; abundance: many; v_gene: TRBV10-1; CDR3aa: CASSPGLREQFF; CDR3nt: TGCGCCAGCAGTCCAGGGTTACGTGAGCAGTTCTTC
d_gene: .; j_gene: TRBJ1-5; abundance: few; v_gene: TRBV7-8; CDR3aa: CASSLLTGAHRAQHF; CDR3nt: TGTGCCAGCAGCCTCCTGACAGGAGCGCATCGAGCCCAGCATTTT
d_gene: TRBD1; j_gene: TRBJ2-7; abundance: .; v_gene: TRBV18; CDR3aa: CASSPRQGLYYEQYF; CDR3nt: TGTGCCAGCTCACCACGACAGGGCCTTTATTACGAGCAGTACTTC
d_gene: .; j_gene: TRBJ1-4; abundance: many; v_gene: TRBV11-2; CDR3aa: CASRARLNGDEKLFF; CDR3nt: TGTGCCAGCCGGGCCCGGCTGAATGGAGATGAAAAACTGTTTTTT
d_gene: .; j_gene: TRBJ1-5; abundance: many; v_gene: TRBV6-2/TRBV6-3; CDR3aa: CASTRGQPNQPQHF; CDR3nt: TGTGCCAGCACCCGCGGTCAGCCCAATCAGCCCCAGCATTTT
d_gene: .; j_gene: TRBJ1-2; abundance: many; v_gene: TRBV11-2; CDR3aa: CASSNPGQFGYTF; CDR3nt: TGTGCCAGTTCTAATCCGGGACAATTTGGCTACACCTTC
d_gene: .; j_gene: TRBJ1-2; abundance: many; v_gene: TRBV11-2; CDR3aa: CASSPGPSYGYTF; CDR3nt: TGTGCCAGCAGCCCAGGGCCTTCCTATGGCTACACCTTC
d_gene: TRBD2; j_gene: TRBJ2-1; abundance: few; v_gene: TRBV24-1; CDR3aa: CATSDLSGGADNEQFF; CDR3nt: TGTGCCACCAGTGATTTAAGCGGGGGGGCAGACAATGAGCAGTTCTTC
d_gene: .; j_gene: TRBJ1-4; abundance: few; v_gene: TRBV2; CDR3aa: CASLRAGTAEPYQLEKLFF; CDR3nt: TGTGCCAGCTTAAGGGCAGGTACCGCTGAGCCGTACCAACTTGAAAAACTGTTTTTT